This TCR beta chain stems from a study of neurological immune-mediated disorders. Findings and limits, study-wide: Levels of TCR clonal expansion peaked in HTLV-1-associated myelopathy and reached their lowest in multiple sclerosis, under those of healthy controls.

This clonotype was recorded many times. Antigen specificity is unknown. Germline V gives CDR1 SEHNR, CDR2 FQNEAQ (reference sequence). The germline V and J ends were trimmed by 1 base and 6 bases, with 10 bases remaining between them. The CDR3 runs to 14 residues. The unsorted libraries originated from 2 million PBMCs that had been stored at -80 C. Template-switch 5'RACE cDNA synthesis added a 10-nucleotide unique molecular identifier. TCRdb fed the 5' RACE reads into MiXCR, producing one record per CDR3 protein. The sample gives 87,000 or so distinct CDR3 sequences, 3% to 4.5% of which show up once; 6% is in the top ten.

The receptor comes from a woman in her late teens or twenties with multiple sclerosis. The sample consisted of PBMCs. The gene calls are TRBV7-9 and TRBJ1-5, with D possibly being TRBD1 (5 bases). The CDR3: CASSLDTGTQPQHF. CDR3 DNA sequence: TGTGCCAGCAGCTTAGATACCGGGACTCAGCCCCAGCATTTT.